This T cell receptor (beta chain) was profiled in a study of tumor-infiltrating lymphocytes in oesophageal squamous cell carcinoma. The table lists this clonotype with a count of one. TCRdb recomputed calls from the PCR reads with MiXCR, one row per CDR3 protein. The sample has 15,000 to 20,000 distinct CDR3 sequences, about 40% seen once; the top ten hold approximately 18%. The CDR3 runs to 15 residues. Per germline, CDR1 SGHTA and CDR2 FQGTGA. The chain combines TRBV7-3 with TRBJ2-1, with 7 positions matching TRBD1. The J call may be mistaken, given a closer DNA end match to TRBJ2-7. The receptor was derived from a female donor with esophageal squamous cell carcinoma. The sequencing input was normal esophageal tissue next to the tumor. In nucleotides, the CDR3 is TGTGCCAGCAGTGATAATGCCGGGACAGATTACGAGCAGTACTTC. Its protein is CASSDNAGTDYEQYF.